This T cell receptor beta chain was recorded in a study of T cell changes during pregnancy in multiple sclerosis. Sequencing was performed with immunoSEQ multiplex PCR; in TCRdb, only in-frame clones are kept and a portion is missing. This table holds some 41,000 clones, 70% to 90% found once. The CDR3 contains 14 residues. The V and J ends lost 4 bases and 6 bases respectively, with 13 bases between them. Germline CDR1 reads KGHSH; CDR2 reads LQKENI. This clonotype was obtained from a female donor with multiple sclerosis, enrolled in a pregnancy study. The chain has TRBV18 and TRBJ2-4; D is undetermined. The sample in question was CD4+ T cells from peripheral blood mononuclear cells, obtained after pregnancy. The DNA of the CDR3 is TGTGCCAGCTCACTGGCAGGCGATGGAAACATTCAGTACTTC. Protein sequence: CASSLAGDGNIQYF.